This passage covers 29 T cell receptor beta chains from one sample sequenced in a study of Ad26.COV2.S vaccination and SARS-CoV-2 variants. The method was immunoSEQ multiplex PCR; TCRdb's version includes in-frame clones alone and lacks a portion of them. The table shows hundreds of thousands of clones, with 80% to 90% occurring only once. As for treatment: some 20 received Ad26.COV2.S at low or high dose, single or two shots; several received placebo; per-sample allocation not given. The study sampled participants on day 63 after the first vaccine or placebo injection. Material: peripheral blood, obtained in a trial of Ad26.COV2.S vaccine versus placebo. The source of these receptors is a person between 18 and 65 years old who received the Ad26.COV2.S COVID-19 vaccine or a placebo.

The rearrangement uses TRBV11-2 and TRBJ1-1, with 7 positions matching TRBD1. This CDR3 has 14 amino acids. Trimming cost V 5 bases and J 5 bases; bases outside gene matches: 8. Per germline, CDR1 SGHAT and CDR2 FQNNGV. CDR3 DNA: TGTGCCAGCAGCGCCCAGGGGGGCGGTACTGAAGCTTTCTTT. Translation: CASSAQGGGTEAFF.

The rearrangement joins TRBV7-9 to TRBJ2-3; TRBD2 agrees at 15 bases. Germline V lookup: CDR1 SEHNR, CDR2 FQNEAQ (reference sequence). Unmatched junction bases numbered 4, after V lost 6 bases and J lost 6 bases. CDR3 length: 15 amino acids. The CDR3 sequence is CASSSGTSGGDTQYF. The CDR3 region has the DNA TGTGCCAGCAGTTCCGGGACTAGCGGGGGGGATACGCAGTATTTT.

This clone was seen just once. The genes are TRBV5-1 and TRBJ2-1, with TRBD2 matching 7 bases. The CDR3 sequence is 17 residues long. Germline lookup yields CDR1 SGHRS and CDR2 YFSETQ. V trimming: 6 bases; J trimming: 3 bases; junction bases outside the gene matches: 15. For the CDR3, the DNA is TGCGCCAGCACCGTGACCGTTCTAGCGGCGAGCTACAATGAGCAGTTCTTC. Translated: CASTVTVLAASYNEQFF.

The chain is built from TRBV27 and TRBJ2-1, with 8 bases identical to TRBD2. CDR1 is MNHEY, CDR2 SMNVEV, per germline (reference sequence). The V and J ends lost 3 bases and 0 bases, in that order; junction bases with no gene match: 7. This CDR3 region has 17 residues. The CDR3 spells CASSFSLAASSYNEQFF. The CDR3 DNA reads TGTGCCAGCAGTTTTTCACTAGCGGCTAGCTCCTACAATGAGCAGTTCTTC.

This clone was seen many times. The V and J genes are TRBV9 and TRBJ2-6; D is undetermined. The germline CDR1 and CDR2 sequences are SGDLS and YYNGEE. This CDR3 has 14 residues. Trimming took 3 bases from V and 0 from J, leaving 4 bases between them. The CDR3 nucleotides are TGTGCCAGCAGCGCCTACTCTGGGGCCAACGTCCTGACTTTC. Residues: CASSAYSGANVLTF.

The chain links TRBV29-1 to TRBJ1-1; D not resolved. The V end was cut by 5 bases, the J end by 1 base, with 8 bases between. The CDR3 covers 12 residues. Germline CDR1 and CDR2: SQVTM and ANQGSEA. The CDR3 DNA reads TGCAGCGTTTTCTGGGGGAACACTGAAGCTTTCTTT. Translating gives CSVFWGNTEAFF.

CDR3 sequence: CASSRLQGAEGNHEQFF. CDR3 DNA: TGTGCCAGCTCCCGCTTACAGGGGGCTGAGGGCAACCATGAGCAGTTCTTC. V usage is TRBV18 and J usage is TRBJ2-1, with 9 bases aligning to TRBD1. The germline gives CDR1 KGHSH, CDR2 LQKENI. The length of the CDR3 is 17 residues. Losses at the gene ends were 6 bases for V and 8 bases for J; bases not matched to a gene: 17. The full variable domain, in which reference TRBV18 and TRBJ2-1 provide the parts outside the CDR3, is NAGVMQNPRHLVRRRGQEARLRCSPMKGHSHVYWYRQLPEEGLKFMVYLQKENIIDESGMPKERFSAEFPKEGPSILRIQQVVRGDSAAYFCASSRLQGAEGNHEQFFGPGTRLTVL.

In regard to this clone: The junction departs from germline at one end; a sequencing error may be responsible. This chain uses TRBV7-7 with TRBJ2-5; the match to TRBD1 covers 7 bases. The CDR3 has 15 residues. CDR1 and CDR2 (germline): SSHAT, FNYEAQ (reference sequence). In DNA form, the CDR3 reads TGTGCTAGCAGCCTGACAGGGATTGGCCAAGAGACCCAGTACTTC. This codes for CASSLTGIGQETQYF.

The chain is built from TRBV30 and TRBJ2-5, with D perhaps given as TRBD1 or TRBD2 (6 bases each). V was trimmed by 2 bases and J by 5 bases, leaving 12 bases between them. Per germline, CDR1 GTSNPN and CDR2 SVGIG (reference sequence). This CDR3 region has 13 residues. This chain's CDR3 is CAWSRGERETQYF. CDR3 DNA sequence: TGTGCCTGGAGTAGGGGGGAACGGGAGACCCAGTACTTC.

This chain connects TRBV6-5 to TRBJ1-1, with D uncertain. The CDR3 has 15 residues. Germline V CDR1 and CDR2: MNHEY, SVGAGI. V lost 5 bases and J 0 bases, leaving 13 bases between the germline ends. CDR3 in amino acids: CASSTGPGMNTEAFF. The CDR3 nucleotides are TGTGCCAGCAGTACCGGCCCCGGGATGAACACTGAAGCTTTCTTT.

The chain has TRBV2 and TRBJ2-1; 15 bases line up with TRBD2. After removal of 4 bases from V and 10 bases from J, the junction contained 5 bases not matched to a gene. CDR1 is SNHLY, CDR2 FYNNEI, per germline. The length of the CDR3 is 15 residues. The CDR3: CASSVGLAGGQEQFF. The DNA of the CDR3 is TGTGCCAGCAGTGTGGGACTAGCGGGAGGTCAAGAGCAGTTCTTC. The whole variable domain, filled in from reference TRBV2 and TRBJ2-1, reads EPEVTQTPSHQVTQMGQEVILRCVPISNHLYFYWYRQILGQKVEFLVSFYNNEISEKSEIFDDQFSVERPDGSNFTLKIRSTKLEDSAMYFCASSVGLAGGQEQFFGPGTRLTVL.

The chain couples TRBV7-2 to TRBJ2-7; 8 positions agree with TRBD2. Looked up from germline, CDR1 is SGHTA and CDR2 is FQGNSA. The V segment lost 1 base and the J segment 2 bases; nucleotides outside the gene matches: 7. The CDR3 totals 16 residues. CDR3 sequence reads: CASSLDAGGRPYEQYF. The CDR3 bases are TGTGCCAGCAGCTTAGATGCGGGAGGCCGTCCCTACGAGCAGTACTTC.

In DNA form, the CDR3 reads TGTGCCAGCAGCCCCGGGACTAGCGGGGGAGAGACCCAGTACTTC. Its translation: CASSPGTSGGETQYF. The V call is TRBV7-9, the J call TRBJ2-5, with 14 nucleotides matching TRBD2. Germline CDR1 SEHNR, CDR2 FQNEAQ (reference sequence). Trimming cost V 5 bases and J 4 bases; bases outside gene matches: 3. The CDR3 is 15 residues long.

This clone is a singleton in its sample. This chain joins TRBV6-5 and TRBJ2-5, with D unclear. The CDR3 has 12 amino acids. Germline-derived CDR1 and CDR2 are MNHEY and SVGAGI. V lost 6 bases and J lost 3, with 8 bases in between. CDR3 protein: CASRTRKETQYF. The DNA for the CDR3 is TGTGCCAGCAGAACAAGGAAAGAGACCCAGTACTTC.

V is TRBV5-1 and J is TRBJ1-1, with 9 bases identical to TRBD1. The ends lost 4 bases at V and 1 base at J; junction bases unmatched: 5. Germline V gene data show CDR1 as SGHRS and CDR2 as YFSETQ. The CDR3 has 15 residues. The CDR3 reads CASSASTGGNTEAFF. The DNA for the CDR3 is TGCGCCAGCAGCGCGTCGACAGGGGGGAACACTGAAGCTTTCTTT.

This rearrangement joins TRBV11-2 to TRBJ2-2; a weak D match, TRBD2 (6 bases). The ends were cut back, 4 bases at V and 7 bases at J, with 16 bases in the middle. The CDR3 has 15 residues. CDR1 SGHAT and CDR2 FQNNGV come from the germline V gene. For the CDR3, the DNA is TGTGCCAGCAGCTCGGGGACTCCGCGGCGCGGGGAGCTGTTTTTT. Protein sequence: CASSSGTPRRGELFF.

The chain is built from TRBV27 and TRBJ1-3; 11 bases fit TRBD1. Germline loops: CDR1 MNHEY, CDR2 SMNVEV (reference sequence). The length of the CDR3 is 17 residues. V dropped 7 bases and J dropped 3; count of bases not matched to a gene: 11. As DNA, the CDR3 is TGTGCCAGCAAACCGGGGACAGGGGGTGTCATTGGAAACACCATATATTTT. The encoded protein is CASKPGTGGVIGNTIYF.

The chain combines TRBV7-2 with TRBJ1-6, with D unclear. The CDR3 totals 14 residues. Germline CDR1 reads SGHTA; CDR2 reads FQGNSA. V gave up 3 bases and J gave up 9 bases, with 12 bases separating them. CDR3 in amino acids: CASSFSQSLSPLHF. CDR3 sequence (DNA): TGTGCCAGCAGCTTCTCACAGAGCCTTTCACCCCTCCACTTT.

The chain uses TRBV19 and TRBJ2-5; no clear D gene. V was shortened by 7 bases and J by 1 base, with 13 bases between the two germline ends. Germline V CDR1 and CDR2: LNHDA, SQIVND (reference sequence). The CDR3 totals 14 residues. CDR3 residues: CASTAGRLQETQYF. CDR3 in DNA: TGTGCCAGTACCGCAGGCCGGCTCCAAGAGACCCAGTACTTC. Full variable domain (remainder filled in from reference TRBV19 and TRBJ2-5): DGGITQSPKYLFRKEGQNVTLSCEQNLNHDAMYWYRQDPGQGLRLIYYSQIVNDFQKGDIAEGYSVSREKKESFPLTVTSAQKNPTAFYLCASTAGRLQETQYFGPGTRLLVL.

In the case of this clone: The sample carries other DNA sequences with the same CDR3. V and J are TRBV19 and TRBJ1-4; 10 positions agree with TRBD1. The CDR3 consists of 14 residues. J gave up 3 bases and V 9 bases, and 4 bases lay outside the gene matches. Per germline, CDR1 LNHDA and CDR2 SQIVND (reference sequence). In nucleotides, the CDR3 is TGTGCCAGCCGGGACAGGGGAGCTAATGAAAAACTGTTTTTT. As protein: CASRDRGANEKLFF.

The chain carries TRBV4-2 and TRBJ2-6, with D possibly matching TRBD1 (8 bases). This CDR3 has 20 amino acids. Looked up from germline, CDR1 is LGHNA and CDR2 is YNFKEQ. The V end was cut by 3 bases, the J end by 1 base, with 22 bases between. The CDR3: CASSQTGVSGEGSGANVLTF. CDR3 DNA: TGTGCCAGCAGCCAGACAGGGGTGTCGGGGGAGGGTTCTGGGGCCAACGTCCTGACTTTC.

This clone showed up just once. The chain is built from TRBV3-1 (or the pseudogene TRBV3-2) and TRBJ2-7; D is unclear. Germline V lookup: CDR1 LGHDT, CDR2 YNNKEL (reference sequence). V was trimmed by 1 base and J by 2 bases, leaving 6 bases between them. The CDR3 covers 13 residues. CDR3: CASSQVLTYEQYF. The CDR3 DNA reads TGTGCCAGCAGCCAAGTTTTGACCTACGAGCAGTACTTC.

This clone has just a few counts. V and J are TRBV27 and TRBJ1-2, with 11 bases matching TRBD1. This CDR3 has 15 amino acids. The trim removed 0 bases at V and 6 bases at J, leaving 3 bases unmatched. CDR1 and CDR2 (germline): MNHEY, SMNVEV (reference sequence). The CDR3: CASSLSRGQGDGYTF. The CDR3 nucleotides read TGTGCCAGCAGTTTATCGAGGGGACAGGGGGATGGCTACACCTTC.

The chain recombines TRBV6-2 or TRBV6-3 with TRBJ1-5; TRBD1 is a possible D gene (6 bases). CDR1 is MNHEY and CDR2 is SVGEGT in the germline V gene. There are 17 residues in the CDR3. V was pared by 1 base and J by 0 bases, with 13 bases between. CDR3 DNA sequence: TGTGCCAGCAGTTACTTCTTCGACAGGTATAGCAATCAGCCCCAGCATTTT. Translated, it gives CASSYFFDRYSNQPQHF.

This chain uses TRBV30 with TRBJ2-2; D gene ambiguous. CDR3 size: 13 residues. V lost 0 bases, J lost 7 bases, and 9 bases lay in between. Germline CDR1 reads GTSNPN; CDR2 reads SVGIG (reference sequence). The CDR3 bases are TGTGCCTGGAGTGTACAAAGTATCGGGGAGCTGTTTTTT. Translated, it gives CAWSVQSIGELFF.

Comments on this clone: Mismatch with germline at one junction end may stem from a read error. This rearrangement joins TRBV2 to TRBJ1-4; TRBD1 agrees at 10 bases. The CDR3 loop spans 12 amino acids. Germline values: CDR1 SNHLY, CDR2 FYNNEI. CDR3 DNA sequence: TGTGCCAGCAGTGGTGATAAGGACAGGGGGGTTTTT. It encodes CASSGDKDRGVF.

About this clone itself: This sample also contains other DNA sequences that code for the same CDR3. The gene calls are TRBV13 and TRBJ2-5; tentatively, D is TRBD2 (5 bases). Germline CDR1 reads PRHDT; CDR2 reads FYEKMQ (reference sequence). V was cut by 1 base and J by 3 bases, with 6 bases left in between. The CDR3 runs 13 residues. CDR3: CASSLVGEETQYF. The DNA for the CDR3 is TGTGCCAGCAGCTTAGTCGGGGAAGAGACCCAGTACTTC.

This rearrangement joins TRBV3-1 (or the pseudogene TRBV3-2) to TRBJ1-1; D may be TRBD1 (5 bases). The CDR3 consists of 14 residues. The ends were cut back, 0 bases at V and 7 bases at J, with 12 bases in the middle. Germline V lookup: CDR1 LGHDT, CDR2 YNNKEL (reference sequence). This chain's CDR3 is CASSQEGERIEAFF. CDR3 sequence (DNA): TGTGCCAGCAGCCAAGAAGGGGAACGGATTGAAGCTTTCTTT.

The V gene is TRBV6-2 or TRBV6-3, the J gene TRBJ2-7; D is undetermined. CDR3 length: 13 residues. V was shortened by 0 bases and J by 4 bases, with 7 bases between the two germline ends. Germline-derived CDR1 and CDR2 are MNHEY and SVGEGT. CDR3 loop: CASSYSSTYEQYF. The CDR3 DNA reads as TGTGCCAGCAGTTACTCGAGTACGTACGAGCAGTACTTC.